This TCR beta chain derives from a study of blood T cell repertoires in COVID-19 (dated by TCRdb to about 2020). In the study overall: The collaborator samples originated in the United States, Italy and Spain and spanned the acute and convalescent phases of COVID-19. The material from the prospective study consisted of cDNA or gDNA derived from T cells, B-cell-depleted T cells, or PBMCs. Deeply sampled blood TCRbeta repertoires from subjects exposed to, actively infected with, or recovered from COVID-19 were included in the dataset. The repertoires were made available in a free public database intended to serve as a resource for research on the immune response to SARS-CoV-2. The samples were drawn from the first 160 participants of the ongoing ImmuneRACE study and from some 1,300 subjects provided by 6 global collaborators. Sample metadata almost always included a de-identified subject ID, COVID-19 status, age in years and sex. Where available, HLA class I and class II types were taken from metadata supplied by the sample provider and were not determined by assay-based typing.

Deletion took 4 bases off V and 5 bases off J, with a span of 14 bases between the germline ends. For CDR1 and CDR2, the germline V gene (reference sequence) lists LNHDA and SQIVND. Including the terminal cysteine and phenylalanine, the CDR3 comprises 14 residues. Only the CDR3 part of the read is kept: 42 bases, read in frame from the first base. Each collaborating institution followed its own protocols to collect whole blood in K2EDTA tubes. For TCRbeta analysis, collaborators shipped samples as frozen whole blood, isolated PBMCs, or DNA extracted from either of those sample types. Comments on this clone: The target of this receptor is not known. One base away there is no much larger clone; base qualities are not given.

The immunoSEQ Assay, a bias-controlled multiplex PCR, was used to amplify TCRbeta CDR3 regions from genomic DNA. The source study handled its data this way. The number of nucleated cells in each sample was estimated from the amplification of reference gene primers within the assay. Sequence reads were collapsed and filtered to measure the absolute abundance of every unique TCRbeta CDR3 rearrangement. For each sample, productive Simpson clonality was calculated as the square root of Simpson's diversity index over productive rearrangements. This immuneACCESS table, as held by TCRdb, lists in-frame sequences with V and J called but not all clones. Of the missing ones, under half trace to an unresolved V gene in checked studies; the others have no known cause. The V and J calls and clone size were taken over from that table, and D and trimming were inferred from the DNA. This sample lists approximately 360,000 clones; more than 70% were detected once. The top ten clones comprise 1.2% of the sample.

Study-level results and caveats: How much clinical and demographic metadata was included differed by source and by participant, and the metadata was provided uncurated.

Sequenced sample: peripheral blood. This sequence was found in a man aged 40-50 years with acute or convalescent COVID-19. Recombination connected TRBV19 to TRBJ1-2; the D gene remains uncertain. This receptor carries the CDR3 CASSRDVREYGYTF. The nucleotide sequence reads TGTGCCAGTAGTAGAGACGTTCGGGAATATGGCTACACCTTC.